Below, 8 T cell receptor beta chains from the same sample are listed, as sequenced in a study of cytomegalovirus exposure and HLA in healthy donors. 60 Vbeta and 13 Jbeta primers were used in PCR. Clones were sequenced by immunoSEQ multiplex PCR, and TCRdb holds only the in-frame ones, with some missing. The sample contains around 170,000 clones, around 80% of which appear only once. Material: PBMCs. The receptors were sampled from a man younger than 30 in good health and CMV-seronegative.

The chain joins TRBV7-8 to TRBJ1-1; 7 bases fit TRBD1. J lost 5 bases, V lost 5 bases, and 8 bases had no gene match. The CDR3 consists of 14 residues. In germline, CDR1 is SGHVS, CDR2 FQNEAQ. The CDR3 DNA reads TGTGCCAGCAGCGTGACAGGGTTGGGAACTGAAGCTTTCTTT. This translates into CASSVTGLGTEAFF. The entire variable domain, with the rest obtained from reference TRBV7-8 and TRBJ1-1, is as follows: GAGVSQSPRYKVAKRGQDVALRCDPISGHVSLFWYQQALGQGPEFLTYFQNEAQLDKSGLPSDRFFAERPEGSVSTLKIQRTQQEDSAVYLCASSVTGLGTEAFFGQGTRLTVV.

This clone has a single count. As DNA, the CDR3 is TGTGCCAGCAGCTTGGATGGACAGGGCAACAATGGCTACACCTTC. Translation: CASSLDGQGNNGYTF. The J gene is TRBJ1-2, the V gene TRBV7-2; 8 bases fit TRBD1. Trimming removed 3 bases from V and 6 bases from J; junction bases left unmatched: 9. CDR1 is SGHTA and CDR2 is FQGNSA in the germline V gene. The CDR3 runs to 15 residues.

V usage is TRBV30 and J usage is TRBJ2-7; D remains ambiguous. This CDR3 has 12 amino acids. Germline lookup yields CDR1 GTSNPN and CDR2 SVGIG (reference sequence). V dropped 0 bases and J dropped 3 bases, with 6 bases sitting between them. Here the CDR3 reads CAWSVHHYEQYF. Written as DNA, the CDR3 is TGTGCCTGGAGTGTACATCACTACGAGCAGTACTTC.

The rearrangement joins TRBV7-3 to TRBJ2-1; 7 bases match TRBD2. There are 13 residues in the CDR3. Losses at the gene ends were 5 bases for V and 10 bases for J; bases not matched to a gene: 8. Per the germline V gene, CDR1 is SGHTA and CDR2 is FQGTGA. Here the CDR3 DNA reads TGTGCCAGCAGCGGAGGCCCGGGGGGAGAGCAGTTCTTC. Translating it yields CASSGGPGGEQFF.

The rearrangement uses TRBV5-1 and TRBJ2-3; D perhaps matches TRBD1 (5 bases). CDR1 is SGHRS and CDR2 is YFSETQ in the germline V gene. Trimming took off 4 bases at V and 0 bases at J, with 15 bases between the two ends. This CDR3 is built from 16 residues. CDR3 bases: TGCGCCAGCAGCCCCTTAACAGGTGGGAGCACAGATACGCAGTATTTT. It translates to CASSPLTGGSTDTQYF.

This clone occurred once. The chain is built from TRBV29-1 and TRBJ1-2; D not certain. The CDR3 runs to 15 residues. Germline values: CDR1 SQVTM, CDR2 ANQGSEA. Trimming pared 0 bases from V and 5 bases from J, leaving 16 bases between. This chain's CDR3 is CSVEERVSARYGYTF. CDR3 in DNA: TGCAGCGTTGAAGAACGGGTCTCGGCAAGGTATGGCTACACCTTC.

The chain joins TRBV9 to TRBJ2-7, with D perhaps TRBD1 (5 bases). CDR3 length: 12 residues. V was trimmed by 3 bases and J by 4 bases, leaving 8 bases between them. The germline V gene encodes CDR1 SGDLS and CDR2 YYNGEE. CDR3 sequence reads: CASSDSGYEQYF. CDR3 DNA: TGTGCCAGCAGCGATTCAGGGTACGAGCAGTACTTC.

The chain employs TRBV5-6 and TRBJ1-1, with D tentatively TRBD1 (5 bases). Germline V CDR1 and CDR2: SGHDT, YYEEEE. Trimming pared 5 bases from V and 10 bases from J, leaving 21 bases between. The CDR3 has 14 amino acids. The CDR3 region is CASSFDRHSRGAFF. The CDR3 nucleotides read TGTGCCAGCAGTTTCGACAGACATTCGCGTGGAGCTTTCTTT.